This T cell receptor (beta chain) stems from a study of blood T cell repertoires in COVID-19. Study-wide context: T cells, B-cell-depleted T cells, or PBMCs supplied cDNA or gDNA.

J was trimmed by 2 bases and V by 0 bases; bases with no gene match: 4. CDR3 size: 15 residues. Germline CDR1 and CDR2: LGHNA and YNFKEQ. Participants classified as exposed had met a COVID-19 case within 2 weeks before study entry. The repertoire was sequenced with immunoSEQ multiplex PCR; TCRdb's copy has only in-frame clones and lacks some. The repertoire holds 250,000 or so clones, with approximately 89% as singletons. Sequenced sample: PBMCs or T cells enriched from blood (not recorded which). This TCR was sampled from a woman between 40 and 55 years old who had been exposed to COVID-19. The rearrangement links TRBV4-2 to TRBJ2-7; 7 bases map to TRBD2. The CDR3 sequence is CASSQEPGGPYEQYF. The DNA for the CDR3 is TGTGCCAGCAGCCAAGAACCGGGGGGTCCCTACGAGCAGTACTTC.